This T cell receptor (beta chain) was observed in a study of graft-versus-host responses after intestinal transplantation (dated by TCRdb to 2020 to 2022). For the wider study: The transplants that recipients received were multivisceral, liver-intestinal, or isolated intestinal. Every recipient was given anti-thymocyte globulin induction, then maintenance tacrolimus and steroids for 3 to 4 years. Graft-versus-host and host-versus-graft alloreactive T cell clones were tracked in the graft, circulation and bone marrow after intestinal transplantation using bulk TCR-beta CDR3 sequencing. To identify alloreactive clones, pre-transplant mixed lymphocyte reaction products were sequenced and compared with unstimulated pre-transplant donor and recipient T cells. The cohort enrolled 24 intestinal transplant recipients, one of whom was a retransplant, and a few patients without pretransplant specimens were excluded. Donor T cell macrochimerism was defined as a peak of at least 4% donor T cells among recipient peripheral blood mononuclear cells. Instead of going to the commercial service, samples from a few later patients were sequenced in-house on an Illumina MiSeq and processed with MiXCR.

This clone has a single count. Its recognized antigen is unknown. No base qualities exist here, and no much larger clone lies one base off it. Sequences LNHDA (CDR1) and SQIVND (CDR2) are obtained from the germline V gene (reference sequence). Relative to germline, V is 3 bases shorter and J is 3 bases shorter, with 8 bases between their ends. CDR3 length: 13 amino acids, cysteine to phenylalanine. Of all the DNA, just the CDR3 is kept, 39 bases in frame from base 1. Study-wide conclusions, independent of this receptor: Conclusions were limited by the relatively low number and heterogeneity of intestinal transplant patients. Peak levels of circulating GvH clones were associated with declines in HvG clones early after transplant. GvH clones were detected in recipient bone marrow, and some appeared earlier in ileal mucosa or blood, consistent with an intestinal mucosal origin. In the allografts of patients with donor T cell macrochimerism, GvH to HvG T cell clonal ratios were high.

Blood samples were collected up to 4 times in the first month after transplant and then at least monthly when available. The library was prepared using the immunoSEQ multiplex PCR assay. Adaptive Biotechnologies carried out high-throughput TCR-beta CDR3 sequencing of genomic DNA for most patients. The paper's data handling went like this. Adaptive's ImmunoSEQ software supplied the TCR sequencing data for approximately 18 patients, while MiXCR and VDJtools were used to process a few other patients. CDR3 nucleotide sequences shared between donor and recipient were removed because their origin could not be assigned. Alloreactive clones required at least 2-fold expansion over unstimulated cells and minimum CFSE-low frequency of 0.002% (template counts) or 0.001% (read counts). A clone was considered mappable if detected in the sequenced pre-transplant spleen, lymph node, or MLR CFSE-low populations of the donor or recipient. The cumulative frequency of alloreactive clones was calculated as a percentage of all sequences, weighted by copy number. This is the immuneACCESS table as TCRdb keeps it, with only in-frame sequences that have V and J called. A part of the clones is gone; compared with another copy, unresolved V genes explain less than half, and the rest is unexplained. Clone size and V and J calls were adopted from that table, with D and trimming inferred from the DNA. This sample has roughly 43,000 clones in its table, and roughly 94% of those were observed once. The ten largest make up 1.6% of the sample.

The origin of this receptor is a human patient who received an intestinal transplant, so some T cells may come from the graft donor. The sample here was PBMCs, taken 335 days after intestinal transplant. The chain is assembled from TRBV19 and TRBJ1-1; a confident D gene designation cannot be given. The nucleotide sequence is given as TGTGCCAGTAGTATTCCCAGGCACACTGAAGCTTTCTTT. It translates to CASSIPRHTEAFF. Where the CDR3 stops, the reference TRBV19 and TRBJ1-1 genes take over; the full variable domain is DGGITQSPKYLFRKEGQNVTLSCEQNLNHDAMYWYRQDPGQGLRLIYYSQIVNDFQKGDIAEGYSVSREKKESFPLTVTSAQKNPTAFYLCASSIPRHTEAFFGQGTRLTVV.